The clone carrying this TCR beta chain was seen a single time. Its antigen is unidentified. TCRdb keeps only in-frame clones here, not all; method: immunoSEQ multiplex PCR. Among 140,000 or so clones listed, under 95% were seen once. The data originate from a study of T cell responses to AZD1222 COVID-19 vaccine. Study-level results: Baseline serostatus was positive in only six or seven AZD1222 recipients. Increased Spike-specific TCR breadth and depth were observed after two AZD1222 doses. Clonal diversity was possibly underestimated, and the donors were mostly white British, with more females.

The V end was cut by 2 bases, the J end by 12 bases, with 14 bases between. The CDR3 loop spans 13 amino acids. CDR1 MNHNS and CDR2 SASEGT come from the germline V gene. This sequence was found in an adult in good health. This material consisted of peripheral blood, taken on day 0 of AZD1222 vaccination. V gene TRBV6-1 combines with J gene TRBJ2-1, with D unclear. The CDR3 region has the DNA TGTGCCAGCAGTGAAATCGTGCAGACTGGGCAGTTCTTC. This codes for CASSEIVQTGQFF.